This T cell receptor (beta chain) is from a study of identical twins. Findings and caveats of the study: A cross-sectional statistical analysis, not follow-up of the same donors, supported the conclusions.

TCRdb reprocessed the 5' RACE reads via MiXCR and lists one record per CDR3 protein. Of hundreds of thousands of distinct CDR3 sequences in the sample, 6.1% were seen once. Every one of the donors was a healthy Caucasian. A note on this clonotype: What it recognizes is unknown.

The CDR3 covers 14 residues. Trimming took 3 bases from V and 5 from J; bases not matched to a gene: 8. Per germline, CDR1 DFQATT and CDR2 SNEGSKA (reference sequence). Sample: naive T cells sorted from blood. The chain joins TRBV20-1 to TRBJ2-5; 8 bases match TRBD2. The TCR was taken from a man aged 18 to 30 in good health. The CDR3 loop is CSAREREWRETQYF. CDR3 DNA: TGCAGTGCTAGGGAGCGGGAGTGGAGGGAGACCCAGTACTTC.